One sample yielded the 15 T cell receptor beta chains listed below, sequenced in a study of long-term antiretroviral therapy in people with HIV. Version v3.0 of the immunoSEQ assay was performed at survey level. Produced via immunoSEQ multiplex PCR; TCRdb's table is partial and in-frame only. The table has roughly 17,000 clones, around 79% seen once. The specimen comprised unsorted PBMCs, sampled at the start of antiretroviral therapy. Every receptor here comes from a man under 40 with HIV.

This clone was recorded only once. The V call is TRBV27, the J call TRBJ2-3; D might be TRBD2 (6 bases). Trimming stripped 1 base from V and 5 bases from J, with 13 bases between. This CDR3 is built from 15 residues. Germline CDR1 and CDR2: MNHEY and SMNVEV (reference sequence). The CDR3: CASSLFRPGVDTQYF. The DNA for the CDR3 is TGTGCCAGCAGTTTATTCAGGCCGGGGGTAGATACGCAGTATTTT.

Comment on this clone: One end of the junction does not line up with germline, which may come from a read error. The J gene is TRBJ2-5, the V gene TRBV30; D perhaps matches TRBD2 (6 bases). This CDR3 has 11 amino acids. Germline CDR1 and CDR2: GTSNPN and SVGIG (reference sequence). The CDR3 here is CAWSVQSGVDF. In nucleotides, the CDR3 is TGTGCCTGGAGTGTACAATCGGGAGTAGACTTC.

J is TRBJ1-2 and V is TRBV25-1, with 7 bases aligning to TRBD1. The CDR3 is made up of 14 amino acids. The J segment lost 8 bases and the V segment lost 3 bases, leaving 9 bases of the junction unmatched. The germline V gene has CDR1 MGHDK and CDR2 SYGVNS. The CDR3 bases are TGTGCCAGCAGTGATCCGACAGGGCCGCTCGGCTACACCTTC. The encoded protein is CASSDPTGPLGYTF.

The V call is TRBV9, the J call TRBJ2-1; TRBD2 matches 8 bases. Trimming cost V 0 bases and J 9 bases; bases outside gene matches: 5. This CDR3 is built from 14 residues. The germline V gene has CDR1 SGDLS and CDR2 YYNGEE. CDR3 in amino acids: CASSVGGTSFEQFF. In DNA form, the CDR3 reads TGTGCCAGCAGCGTAGGTGGGACTAGTTTTGAGCAGTTCTTC.

This clone was seen a single time. This chain joins TRBV5-4 and TRBJ2-1; TRBD2 agrees at 7 bases. With 0 bases clipped from V and 7 bases from J, the junction kept 4 bases outside the gene matches. The CDR3 covers 14 residues. Germline assignment: CDR1 SGHNT and CDR2 YYREEE (reference sequence). DNA for the CDR3: TGTGCCAGCAGCTTGGGACGTAGCGGGAATGAGCAGTTCTTC. Translation: CASSLGRSGNEQFF.

The chain recombines TRBV19 with TRBJ1-1, with TRBD1 as a possible D gene (5 bases). V lost 5 bases to trimming and J lost 3 bases, with 13 bases between them. CDR3 size: 14 residues. CDR1 and CDR2 (germline): LNHDA, SQIVND (reference sequence). This CDR3 is CASSVDPGYTEAFF. CDR3 sequence (DNA): TGTGCCAGTAGTGTCGACCCAGGGTACACTGAAGCTTTCTTT.

The gene calls are TRBV28 and TRBJ2-1, with 8 bases identical to TRBD2. The V segment lost 7 bases and the J segment 9 bases; nucleotides outside the gene matches: 11. Germline V gene sequence: CDR1 MDHEN, CDR2 SYDVKM. The CDR3 consists of 14 residues. CDR3 residues: CASTSGTSPPEQFF. The CDR3 DNA is TGTGCCAGCACCTCCGGGACTAGTCCCCCTGAGCAGTTCTTC.

The rearrangement links TRBV6-5 to TRBJ1-2; no reliable D call. CDR3 length equals 13 residues. Trimming removed 6 bases from V and 4 bases from J, with 12 bases in between. Germline lookup yields CDR1 MNHEY and CDR2 SVGAGI. CDR3 residues: CASSPDGGYGYTF. CDR3 coding DNA: TGTGCCAGCAGCCCCGACGGAGGCTATGGCTACACCTTC.

The chain has TRBV10-1 and TRBJ2-7, with a tentative D call TRBD2 (6 bases). There are 14 residues in the CDR3. Germline CDR1 and CDR2: WNHNN and SYGVQD (reference sequence). V was cut by 8 bases and J by 5 bases, with 19 bases left in between. The CDR3 bases are TGCGCCAGCCGCCGGGGGAGCGGCCAAAACGAGCAGTACTTC. Protein product: CASRRGSGQNEQYF.

The rearrangement uses TRBV23-1 and TRBJ1-5, with 9 positions matching TRBD1. TRBV23-1 is given ORF status, its function remaining uncertain. The V gene end was trimmed by 0 bases and the J gene end by 2 bases; junction bases not matched to a gene: 11. The CDR3 covers 19 residues. The CDR3 DNA reads as TGCGCCAGCAGTCAATCCAGGACAGGGGACATGGGTTGCAATCAGCCCCAGCATTTT. Residues: CASSQSRTGDMGCNQPQHF.

The chain combines TRBV28 with TRBJ2-7; 10 nucleotides align to TRBD1. V was pared by 6 bases and J by 3 bases, with 5 bases of the junction left unmatched. CDR1 is MDHEN and CDR2 is SYDVKM in the germline V gene. The CDR3 has 14 amino acids. CDR3 loop: CASRGTGEVYEQYF. CDR3 in DNA: TGTGCCAGCAGGGGGACAGGGGAAGTCTACGAGCAGTACTTC. The full variable domain, completed using reference TRBV28 and TRBJ2-7, is DVKVTQSSRYLVKRTGEKVFLECVQDMDHENMFWYRQDPGLGLRLIYFSYDVKMKEKGDIPEGYSVSREKKERFSLILESASTNQTSMYLCASRGTGEVYEQYFGPGTRLTVT.

The V gene is TRBV29-1, the J gene TRBJ2-3; D is ambiguous. Germline loops: CDR1 SQVTM, CDR2 ANQGSEA. Trimming took 6 bases from V and 7 from J, leaving 11 bases between them. This CDR3 region has 11 residues. CDR3 protein: CSVPAGYTQYF. As DNA, the CDR3 is TGCAGCGTGCCCGCCGGCTATACGCAGTATTTT.

CDR3 sequence (DNA): TGTGCCAGCAGCTCCGGGGTTGGGCAGTACTTC. Its protein is CASSSGVGQYF. This sequence joins TRBV7-8 and TRBJ2-7, with TRBD2 as a possible D gene (5 bases). CDR3 length: 11 amino acids. V was cut by 4 bases and J by 9 bases, with 10 bases left in between. Germline V gene lookup returns CDR1 SGHVS and CDR2 FQNEAQ.

V is TRBV21-1 and J is TRBJ2-7. TRBV21-1 is given as a pseudogene. There are 14 residues in the CDR3. CDR3 region: CASSTPDGSYEQYF. DNA for the CDR3: TGTGCCAGCAGCACCCCGGACGGGTCCTACGAGCAGTACTTC.

The chain joins TRBV6-5 to TRBJ1-2, with TRBD1 identical over 9 bases. The J segment lost 5 bases and the V segment lost 5 bases, leaving 9 bases of the junction unmatched. The germline CDR1 and CDR2 sequences are MNHEY and SVGAGI. The CDR3 covers 15 residues. CDR3 sequence (DNA): TGTGCCAGCAGTCCGGGACAGGGCCCCCCATATGGCTACACCTTC. Protein product: CASSPGQGPPYGYTF.